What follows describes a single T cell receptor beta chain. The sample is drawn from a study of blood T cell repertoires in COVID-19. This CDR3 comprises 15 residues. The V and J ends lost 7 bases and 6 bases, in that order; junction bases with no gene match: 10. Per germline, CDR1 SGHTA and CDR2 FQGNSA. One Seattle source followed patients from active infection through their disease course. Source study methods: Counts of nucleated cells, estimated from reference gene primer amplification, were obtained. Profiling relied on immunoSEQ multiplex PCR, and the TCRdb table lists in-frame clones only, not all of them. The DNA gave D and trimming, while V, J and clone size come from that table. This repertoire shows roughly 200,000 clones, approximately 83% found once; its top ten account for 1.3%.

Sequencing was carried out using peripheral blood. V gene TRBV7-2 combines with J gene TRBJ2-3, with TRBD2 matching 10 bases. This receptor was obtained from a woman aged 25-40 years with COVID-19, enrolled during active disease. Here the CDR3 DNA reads TGTGCCAGCACCCTGGAGCGGGGGGGCGGTGATACGCAGTATTTT. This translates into CASTLERGGGDTQYF.